Below are 20 T cell receptor beta chains sequenced from a single sample in a study of blood T cells in healthy people across ages. The authors ran a second PCR of about 6 to 11 cycles using a sample-barcoded 5' primer and a J-beta primer mix. TCRdb recomputed calls from the 5' RACE reads with MiXCR, one row per CDR3 protein. This sample has about 640,000 distinct CDR3 sequences, with about 28% found just once. The sequenced material came from blood. These receptors originate from a woman older than 75 in good health.

CDR3 sequence reads: CASRSRPTGSYEQYF. DNA of the CDR3: TGTGCCAGTCGTTCGCGGCCGACCGGATCCTACGAGCAGTACTTC. The chain couples TRBV19 to TRBJ2-7; D remains unclear. CDR1 is LNHDA and CDR2 is SQIVND in the germline V gene (reference sequence). The ends were cut back, 8 bases at V and 1 base at J, with 18 bases in the middle. The CDR3 has 15 amino acids.

At least ten counts were recorded for this clonotype. The rearrangement links TRBV7-6 to TRBJ2-7, with D possibly TRBD1 on 6 matching bases. V was trimmed by 3 bases and J by 0 bases, leaving 12 bases between them. The germline V gene encodes CDR1 SGHVS and CDR2 FNYEAQ. The CDR3 runs to 15 residues. The CDR3 spells CASSFLPDSSYEQYF. In nucleotides, the CDR3 is TGTGCCAGCAGCTTCTTACCGGACAGCTCCTACGAGCAGTACTTC.

This clonotype has only one observation. A much larger clone differs from this one at a single base, so this may be a read error. The J gene is TRBJ1-2, the V gene TRBV20-1, with D maybe TRBD1 (5 bases). The CDR3 consists of 13 residues. From germline, CDR1 is DFQATT and CDR2 SNEGSKA (reference sequence). Trimming stripped 4 bases from V and 10 bases from J, with 19 bases between. The DNA for the CDR3 is TGCAGTGCTAAGCAGGGCGAGTCAACGGTCTACACCTTC. Encoded protein: CSAKQGESTVYTF.

This clonotype was picked up a small number of times. V is TRBV28 and J is TRBJ2-7, with D perhaps given as TRBD1 or TRBD2 (5 bases each). V was pared by 7 bases and J by 2 bases, with 18 bases between. This CDR3 is 15 amino acids long. In germline, CDR1 is MDHEN, CDR2 SYDVKM. The CDR3 DNA sequence: TGTGCCAGCAACTCTCCTCGGGGACGGACCTACGAGCAGTACTTC. Translated: CASNSPRGRTYEQYF.

This clonotype came up many times. V gene TRBV7-9 combines with J gene TRBJ2-1, with 8 bases matching TRBD2. The CDR3 has 19 amino acids. Trimming removed 2 bases from V and 2 bases from J; junction bases left unmatched: 14. The germline gives CDR1 SEHNR, CDR2 FQNEAQ (reference sequence). CDR3 residues: CASSLYTGRGGVTYNEQFF. The DNA of the CDR3 is TGTGCCAGCAGCTTATACACAGGACGGGGGGGTGTAACCTACAATGAGCAGTTCTTC.

The table lists this clonotype with many counts. The rearrangement joins TRBV5-1 to TRBJ2-1; D gene uncertain. The CDR3 loop spans 15 amino acids. Trimming left V 4 bases short and J 2 bases short, with 13 bases between. Germline CDR1 and CDR2: SGHRS and YFSETQ. The CDR3: CASSLDLAAYNEQFF. CDR3 bases: TGCGCCAGCAGCCTCGACCTGGCTGCCTACAATGAGCAGTTCTTC.

In its sample, this clonotype was seen many times. The V gene is TRBV7-9, the J gene TRBJ1-2; 7 nucleotides match TRBD1. V was pared by 5 bases and J by 2 bases, with 5 bases of the junction left unmatched. Germline CDR1 and CDR2: SEHNR and FQNEAQ (reference sequence). The CDR3 covers 14 residues. The CDR3 loop is CASSATGVNYGYTF. CDR3 DNA sequence: TGTGCCAGCAGCGCCACAGGGGTCAACTATGGCTACACCTTC.

This clonotype was picked up many times. The rearrangement uses TRBV7-2 and TRBJ2-3; a weak D match, TRBD2 (6 bases). Germline CDR1 is SGHTA and CDR2 is FQGNSA. The CDR3 contains 15 residues. Trimming took off 5 bases at V and 6 bases at J, with 18 bases between the two ends. The chain's CDR3 is CASSQEGIREDTQYF. The CDR3 DNA follows: TGTGCCAGCAGCCAAGAGGGCATCCGGGAGGATACGCAGTATTTT.

Ten or more counts support this clonotype. The V gene is TRBV7-2, the J gene TRBJ1-2; D is undetermined. With 2 bases removed from V and 0 bases from J, the gap between germline ends came to 10 bases. CDR3 length equals 15 residues. Looked up from germline, CDR1 is SGHTA and CDR2 is FQGNSA. The CDR3 here is CASSLPGRTNYGYTF. In DNA, the CDR3 is TGTGCCAGCAGCTTACCTGGCCGAACTAACTATGGCTACACCTTC.

The genes are TRBV11-3 and TRBJ2-2, with D tentatively TRBD1 or TRBD2 (5 bases each). V was trimmed by 5 bases and J by 4 bases, leaving 11 bases between them. Germline CDR1 is SGHNT and CDR2 is YENEEA. CDR3 length: 14 amino acids. For the CDR3, the DNA is TGTGCCAGCAGCCCGGGACCGACCACCGGGGAGCTGTTTTTT. Protein sequence: CASSPGPTTGELFF.

Regarding this clonotype: This clone may be a read error of a much larger clone one base away. The rearrangement links TRBV6-1 to TRBJ1-2, with 9 positions matching TRBD1. Germline V gene lookup returns CDR1 MNHNS and CDR2 SASEGT. The CDR3 length is 13 residues. CDR3 sequence reads: CASGQGQGYGHTF. CDR3 DNA: TGTGCCAGCGGACAGGGACAGGGCTATGGCCACACCTTC.

The V call is TRBV28, the J call TRBJ2-1, with D perhaps matching TRBD1 (6 bases). The DNA end is a closer match to TRBJ2-7, so the J assignment may be wrong. Germline CDR1 and CDR2: MDHEN and SYDVKM. The CDR3 length is 16 residues. The chain's CDR3 is CASSSTGLSSYNEQYF. The CDR3 DNA sequence: TGTGCCAGCAGTTCTACAGGGCTGAGCTCCTACAATGAGCAGTACTTC.

Regarding this clonotype: A read error is possible here, since a much larger clone lies one base away. This chain joins TRBV6-4 and TRBJ2-6; tentative D call: TRBD1 (7 bases). This CDR3 has 16 residues. The germline V gene encodes CDR1 MRHNA and CDR2 SNTAGT. The CDR3: CASSAKTGTGANVPTF. The CDR3 nucleotides are TGTGCCAGCAGCGCCAAGACAGGGACTGGGGCCAACGTCCCGACTTTC.

Regarding this clonotype: The junction departs from germline at one end; a sequencing error may be responsible. This chain uses TRBV12-3 or TRBV12-4 with TRBJ2-3; D assignment may be TRBD1 or TRBD2 (6 bases each). This CDR3 has 15 amino acids. This CDR3 is CASSLGGRSTDAQYF. CDR3 DNA: TGTGCCAGCAGTTTGGGGGGCCGGAGCACAGATGCGCAGTATTTT.

Of note for this clonotype: This may come from a read error, since a much larger clone is one base off. This likely comes from a read error, as the CDR3 has no conserved phenylalanine or tryptophan at its end. The V and J genes are TRBV20-1 and TRBJ1-2; D call uncertain. The CDR3 runs 15 residues. The V gene's germline CDR1 is DFQATT and CDR2 SNEGSKA (reference sequence). V lost 0 bases and J lost 5, with 16 bases in between. The CDR3 here is CSAREEGRLRYGYTL. For the CDR3, the DNA is TGCAGTGCTAGAGAGGAGGGTCGTCTTCGATATGGCTACACCCTC.

This clonotype was picked up many times. An end of the junction differs from the germline gene, which may be a read error. The chain links TRBV7-2 to TRBJ2-7, with D tentatively TRBD1 (7 bases). CDR3 length equals 13 residues. Germline CDR1 SGHTA, CDR2 FQGNSA. The CDR3 bases are TGTGCCAGCAGTTTAGCAGGGGGGTACGAGCAGTACTTC. Protein sequence: CASSLAGGYEQYF.

This clonotype was detected many times. The gene calls are TRBV5-1 and TRBJ1-1, with D possibly being TRBD1 (6 bases). The length of the CDR3 is 11 residues. Trimming cost V 3 bases and J 8 bases, with 8 bases left between them. CDR1 is SGHRS and CDR2 is YFSETQ in the germline V gene. The CDR3 loop reads CASSSGQEAFF. In nucleotides, the CDR3 is TGCGCCAGCAGCTCAGGACAGGAAGCTTTCTTT.

Many counts were recorded for this clonotype. The V and J genes are TRBV12-5 and TRBJ1-1; 8 nucleotides line up with TRBD1. V trimming: 2 bases; J trimming: 0 bases; junction bases outside the gene matches: 5. The germline gives CDR1 LGHNT, CDR2 FRNRAP. CDR3 length equals 16 residues. The chain's CDR3 is CASGLRTGRMNTEAFF. The CDR3 bases are TGTGCTAGTGGTTTGAGGACAGGGCGAATGAACACTGAAGCTTTCTTT.

V gene TRBV30 combines with J gene TRBJ2-3, with a tentative D call TRBD1 (6 bases). CDR1 is GTSNPN, CDR2 SVGIG, per germline (reference sequence). V dropped 5 bases and J dropped 2 bases, with 14 bases sitting between them. The CDR3 length is 14 residues. CDR3 in DNA: TGTGCCTGGGGAACAGGGAGATACACAGATACGCAGTATTTT. Amino acid sequence: CAWGTGRYTDTQYF. The variable domain in full, completed from reference TRBV30 and TRBJ2-3, reads SQTIHQWPATLVQPVGSPLSLECTVEGTSNPNLYWYRQAAGRGLQLLFYSVGIGQISSEVPQNLSASRPQDRQFILSSKKLLLSDSGFYLCAWGTGRYTDTQYFGPGTRLTVL.

As for this clonotype: This clone may be a read error of a much larger clone one base away. This chain links TRBV9 with TRBJ2-5; D not certain. The CDR3 totals 13 residues. Germline values: CDR1 SGDLS, CDR2 YYNGEE. V was pared by 1 base and J by 11 bases, with 15 bases between. The CDR3 sequence is CASSVSRSNEQYF. In DNA, the CDR3 is TGTGCCAGCAGCGTAAGTCGGAGCAATGAGCAGTACTTC.